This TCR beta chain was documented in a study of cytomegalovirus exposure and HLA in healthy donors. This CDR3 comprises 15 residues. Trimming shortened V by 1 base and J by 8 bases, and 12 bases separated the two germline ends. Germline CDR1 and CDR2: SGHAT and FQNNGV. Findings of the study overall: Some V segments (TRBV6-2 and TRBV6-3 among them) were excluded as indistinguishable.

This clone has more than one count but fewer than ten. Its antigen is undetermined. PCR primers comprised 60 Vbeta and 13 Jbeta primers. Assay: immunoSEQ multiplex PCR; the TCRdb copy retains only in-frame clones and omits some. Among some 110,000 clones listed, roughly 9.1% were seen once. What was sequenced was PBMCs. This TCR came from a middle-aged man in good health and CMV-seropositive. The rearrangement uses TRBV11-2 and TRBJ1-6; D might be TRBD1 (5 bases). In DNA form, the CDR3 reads TGTGCCAGCAGCTTAGCGCCGGACAATCATTCACCCCTCCACTTT. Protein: CASSLAPDNHSPLHF.